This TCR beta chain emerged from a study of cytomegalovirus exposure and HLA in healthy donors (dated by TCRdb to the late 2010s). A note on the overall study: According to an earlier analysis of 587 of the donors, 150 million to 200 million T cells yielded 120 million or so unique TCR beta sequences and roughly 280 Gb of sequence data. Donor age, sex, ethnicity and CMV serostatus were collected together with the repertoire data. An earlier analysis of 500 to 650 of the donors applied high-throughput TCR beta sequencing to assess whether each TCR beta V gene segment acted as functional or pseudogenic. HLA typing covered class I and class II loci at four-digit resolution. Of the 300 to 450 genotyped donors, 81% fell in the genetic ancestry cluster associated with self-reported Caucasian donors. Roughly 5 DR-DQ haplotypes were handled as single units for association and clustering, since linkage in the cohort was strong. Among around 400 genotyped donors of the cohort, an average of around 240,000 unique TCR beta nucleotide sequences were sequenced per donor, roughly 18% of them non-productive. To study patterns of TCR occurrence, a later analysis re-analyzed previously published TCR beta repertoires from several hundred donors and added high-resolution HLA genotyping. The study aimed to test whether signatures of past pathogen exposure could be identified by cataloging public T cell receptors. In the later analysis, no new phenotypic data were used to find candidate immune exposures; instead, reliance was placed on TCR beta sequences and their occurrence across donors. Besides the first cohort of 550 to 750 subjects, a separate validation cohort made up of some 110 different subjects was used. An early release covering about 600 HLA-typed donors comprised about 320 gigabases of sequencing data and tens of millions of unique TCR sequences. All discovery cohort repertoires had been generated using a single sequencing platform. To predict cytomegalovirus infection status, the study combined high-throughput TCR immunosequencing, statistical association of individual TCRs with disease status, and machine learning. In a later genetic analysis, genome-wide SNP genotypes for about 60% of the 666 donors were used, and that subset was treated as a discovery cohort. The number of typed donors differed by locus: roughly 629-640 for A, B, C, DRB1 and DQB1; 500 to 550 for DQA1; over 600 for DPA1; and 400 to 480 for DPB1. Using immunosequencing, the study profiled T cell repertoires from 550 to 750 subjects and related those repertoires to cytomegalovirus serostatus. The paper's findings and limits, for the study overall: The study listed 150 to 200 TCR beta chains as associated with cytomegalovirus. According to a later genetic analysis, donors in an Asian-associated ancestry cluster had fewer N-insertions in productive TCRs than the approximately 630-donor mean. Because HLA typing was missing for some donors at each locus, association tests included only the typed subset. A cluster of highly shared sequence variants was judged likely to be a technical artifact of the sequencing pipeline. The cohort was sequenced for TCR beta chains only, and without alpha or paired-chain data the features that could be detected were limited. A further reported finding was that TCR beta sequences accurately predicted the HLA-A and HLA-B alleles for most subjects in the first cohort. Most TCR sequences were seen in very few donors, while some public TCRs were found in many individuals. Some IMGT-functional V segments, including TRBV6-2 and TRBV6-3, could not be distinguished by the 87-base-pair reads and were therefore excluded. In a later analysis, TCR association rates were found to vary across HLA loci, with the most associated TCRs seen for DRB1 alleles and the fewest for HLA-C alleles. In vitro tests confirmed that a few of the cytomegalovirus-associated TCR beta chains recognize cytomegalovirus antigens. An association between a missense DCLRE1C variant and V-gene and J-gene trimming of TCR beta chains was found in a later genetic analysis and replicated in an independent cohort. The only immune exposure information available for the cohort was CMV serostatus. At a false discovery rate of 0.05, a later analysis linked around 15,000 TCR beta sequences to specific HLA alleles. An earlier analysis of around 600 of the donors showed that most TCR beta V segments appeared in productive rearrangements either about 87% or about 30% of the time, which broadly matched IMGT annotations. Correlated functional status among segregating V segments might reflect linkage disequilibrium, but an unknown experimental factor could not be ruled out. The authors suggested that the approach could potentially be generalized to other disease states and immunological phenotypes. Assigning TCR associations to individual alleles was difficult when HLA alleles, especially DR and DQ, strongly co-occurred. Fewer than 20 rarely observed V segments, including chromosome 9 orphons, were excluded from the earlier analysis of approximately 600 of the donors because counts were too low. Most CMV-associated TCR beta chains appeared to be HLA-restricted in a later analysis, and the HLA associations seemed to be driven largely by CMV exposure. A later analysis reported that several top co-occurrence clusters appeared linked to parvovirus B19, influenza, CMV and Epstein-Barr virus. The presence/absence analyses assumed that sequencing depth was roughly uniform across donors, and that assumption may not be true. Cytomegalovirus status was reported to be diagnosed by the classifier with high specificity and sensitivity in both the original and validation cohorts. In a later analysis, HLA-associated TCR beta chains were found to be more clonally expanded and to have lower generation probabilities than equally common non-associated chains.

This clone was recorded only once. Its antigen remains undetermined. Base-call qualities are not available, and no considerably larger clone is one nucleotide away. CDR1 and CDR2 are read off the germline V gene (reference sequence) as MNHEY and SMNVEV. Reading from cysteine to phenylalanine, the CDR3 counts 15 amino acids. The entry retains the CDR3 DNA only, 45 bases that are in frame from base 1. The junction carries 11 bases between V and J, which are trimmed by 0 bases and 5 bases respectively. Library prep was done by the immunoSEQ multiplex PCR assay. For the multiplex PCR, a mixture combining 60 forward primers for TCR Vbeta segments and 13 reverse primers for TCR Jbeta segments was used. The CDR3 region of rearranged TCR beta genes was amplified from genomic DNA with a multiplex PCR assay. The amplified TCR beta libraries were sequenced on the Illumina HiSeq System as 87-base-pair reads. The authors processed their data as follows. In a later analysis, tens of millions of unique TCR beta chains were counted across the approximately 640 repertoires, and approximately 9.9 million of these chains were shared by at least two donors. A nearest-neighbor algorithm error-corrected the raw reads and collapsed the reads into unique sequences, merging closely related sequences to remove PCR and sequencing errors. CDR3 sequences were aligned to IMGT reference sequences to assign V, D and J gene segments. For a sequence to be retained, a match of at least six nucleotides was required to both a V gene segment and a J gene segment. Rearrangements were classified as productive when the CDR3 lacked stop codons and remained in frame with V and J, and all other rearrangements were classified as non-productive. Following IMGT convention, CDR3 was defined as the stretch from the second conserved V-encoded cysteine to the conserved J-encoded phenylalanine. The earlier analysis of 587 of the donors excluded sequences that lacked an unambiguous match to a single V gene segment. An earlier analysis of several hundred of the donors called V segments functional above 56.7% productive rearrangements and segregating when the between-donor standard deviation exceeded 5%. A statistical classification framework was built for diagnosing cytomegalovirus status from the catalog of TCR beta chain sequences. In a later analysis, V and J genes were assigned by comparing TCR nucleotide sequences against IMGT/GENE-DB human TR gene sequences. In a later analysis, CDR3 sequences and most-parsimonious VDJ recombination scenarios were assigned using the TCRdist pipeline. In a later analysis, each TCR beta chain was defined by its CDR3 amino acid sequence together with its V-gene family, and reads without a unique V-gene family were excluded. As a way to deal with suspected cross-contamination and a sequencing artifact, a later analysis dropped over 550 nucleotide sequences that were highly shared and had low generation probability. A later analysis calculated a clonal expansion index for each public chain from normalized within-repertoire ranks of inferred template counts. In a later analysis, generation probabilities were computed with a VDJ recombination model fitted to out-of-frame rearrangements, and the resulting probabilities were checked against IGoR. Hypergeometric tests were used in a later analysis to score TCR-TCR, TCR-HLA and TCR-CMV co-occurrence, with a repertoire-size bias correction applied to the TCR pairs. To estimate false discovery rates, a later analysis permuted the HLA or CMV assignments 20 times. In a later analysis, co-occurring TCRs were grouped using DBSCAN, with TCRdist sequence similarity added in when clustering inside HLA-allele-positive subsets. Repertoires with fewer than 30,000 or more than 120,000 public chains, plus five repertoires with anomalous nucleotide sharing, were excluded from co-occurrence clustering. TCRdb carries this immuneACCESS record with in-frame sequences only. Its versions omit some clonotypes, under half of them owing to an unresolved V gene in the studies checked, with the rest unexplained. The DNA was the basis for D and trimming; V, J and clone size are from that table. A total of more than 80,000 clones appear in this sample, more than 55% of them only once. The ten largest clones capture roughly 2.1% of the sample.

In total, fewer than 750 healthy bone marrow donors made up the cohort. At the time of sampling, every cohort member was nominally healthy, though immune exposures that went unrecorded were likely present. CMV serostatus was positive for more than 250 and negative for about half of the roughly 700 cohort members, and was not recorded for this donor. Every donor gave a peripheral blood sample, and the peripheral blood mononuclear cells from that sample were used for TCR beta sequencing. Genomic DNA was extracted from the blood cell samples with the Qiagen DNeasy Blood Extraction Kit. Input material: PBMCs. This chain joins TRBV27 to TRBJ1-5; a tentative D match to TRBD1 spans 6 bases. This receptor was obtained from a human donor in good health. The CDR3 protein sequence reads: CASSLSSGAHQPQHF. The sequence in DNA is TGTGCCAGCAGTTTATCCTCAGGGGCCCATCAGCCCCAGCATTTT.